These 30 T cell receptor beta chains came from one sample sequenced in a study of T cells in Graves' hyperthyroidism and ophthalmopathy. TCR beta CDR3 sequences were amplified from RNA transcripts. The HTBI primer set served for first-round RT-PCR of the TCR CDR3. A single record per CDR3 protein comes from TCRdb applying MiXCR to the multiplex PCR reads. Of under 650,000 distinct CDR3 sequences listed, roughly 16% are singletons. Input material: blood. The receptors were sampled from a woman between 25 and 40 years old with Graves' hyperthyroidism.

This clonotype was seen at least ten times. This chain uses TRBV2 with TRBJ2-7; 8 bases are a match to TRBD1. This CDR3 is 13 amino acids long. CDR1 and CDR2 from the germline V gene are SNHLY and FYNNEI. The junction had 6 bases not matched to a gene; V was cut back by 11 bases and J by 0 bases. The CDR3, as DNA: TGTGCCGTTGAGACAGGGGCCTCCTACGAGCAGTACTTC. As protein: CAVETGASYEQYF.

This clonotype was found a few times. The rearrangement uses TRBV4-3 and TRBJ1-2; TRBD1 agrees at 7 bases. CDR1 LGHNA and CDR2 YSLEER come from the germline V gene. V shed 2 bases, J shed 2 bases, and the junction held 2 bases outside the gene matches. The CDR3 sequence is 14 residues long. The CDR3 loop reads CASSQLTGNYGYTF. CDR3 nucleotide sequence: TGCGCCAGCAGCCAATTGACAGGGAACTATGGCTACACCTTC.

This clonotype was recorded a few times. CDR3 in DNA: TGTGCCAGCAGTGAAGTTGGTGCCAGGGTCTATGGCTACACCTTC. It is translated as CASSEVGARVYGYTF. The rearrangement joins TRBV6-1 to TRBJ1-2; D possibly corresponds to TRBD1 (5 bases). The V and J ends lost 1 base and 4 bases respectively, with 13 bases between them. The germline gives CDR1 MNHNS, CDR2 SASEGT. CDR3 length equals 15 residues.

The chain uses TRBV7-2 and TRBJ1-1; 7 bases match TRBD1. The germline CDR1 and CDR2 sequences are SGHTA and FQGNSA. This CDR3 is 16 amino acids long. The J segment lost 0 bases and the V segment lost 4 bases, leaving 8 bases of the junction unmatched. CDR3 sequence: CASSSLRQGLNTEAFF. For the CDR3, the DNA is TGTGCCAGCAGCTCGCTAAGACAGGGCTTGAACACTGAAGCTTTCTTT.

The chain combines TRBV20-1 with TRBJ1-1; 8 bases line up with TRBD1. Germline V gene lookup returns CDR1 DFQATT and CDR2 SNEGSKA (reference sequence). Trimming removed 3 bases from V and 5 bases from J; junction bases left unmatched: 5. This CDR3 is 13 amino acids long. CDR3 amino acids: CSASAGGWTEAFF. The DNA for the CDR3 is TGCAGTGCTAGTGCAGGGGGCTGGACTGAAGCTTTCTTT.

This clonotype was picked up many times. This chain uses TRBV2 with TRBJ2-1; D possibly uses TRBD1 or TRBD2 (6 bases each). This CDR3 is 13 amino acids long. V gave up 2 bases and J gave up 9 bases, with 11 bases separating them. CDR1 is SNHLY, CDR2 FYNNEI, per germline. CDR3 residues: CASSEHGGGEQFF. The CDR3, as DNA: TGTGCCAGCAGTGAACACGGGGGCGGTGAGCAGTTCTTC. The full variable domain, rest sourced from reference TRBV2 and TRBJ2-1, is EPEVTQTPSHQVTQMGQEVILRCVPISNHLYFYWYRQILGQKVEFLVSFYNNEISEKSEIFDDQFSVERPDGSNFTLKIRSTKLEDSAMYFCASSEHGGGEQFFGPGTRLTVL.

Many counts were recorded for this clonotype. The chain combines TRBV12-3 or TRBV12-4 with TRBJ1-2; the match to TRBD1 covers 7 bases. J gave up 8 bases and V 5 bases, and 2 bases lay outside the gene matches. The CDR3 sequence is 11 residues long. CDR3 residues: CASSDRDGYTF. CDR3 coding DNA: TGTGCCAGCAGTGACAGGGACGGCTACACCTTC.

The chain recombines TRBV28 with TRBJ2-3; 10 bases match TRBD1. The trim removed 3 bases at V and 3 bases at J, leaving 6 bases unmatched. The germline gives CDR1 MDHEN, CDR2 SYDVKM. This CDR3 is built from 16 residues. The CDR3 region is CASSFPRTGGTDTQYF. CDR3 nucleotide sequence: TGTGCCAGCAGTTTTCCCCGGACAGGGGGAACAGATACGCAGTATTTT.

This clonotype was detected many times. CDR3 sequence (DNA): TGCAGTGCTAGAGCCCCCTCAGCGGGGATGACAGATACGCAGTATTTT. Encoded protein: CSARAPSAGMTDTQYF. This rearrangement joins TRBV20-1 to TRBJ2-3; TRBD2 matches 7 bases. The germline CDR1 and CDR2 sequences are DFQATT and SNEGSKA (reference sequence). Unmatched junction bases numbered 10, after V lost 1 base and J lost 3 bases. This CDR3 has 16 amino acids.

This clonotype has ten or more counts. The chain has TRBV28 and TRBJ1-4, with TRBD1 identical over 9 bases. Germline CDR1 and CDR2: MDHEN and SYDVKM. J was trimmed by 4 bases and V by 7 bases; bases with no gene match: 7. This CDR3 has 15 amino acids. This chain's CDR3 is CASNSQGADNEKLFF. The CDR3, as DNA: TGTGCCAGCAACTCACAGGGGGCGGATAATGAAAAACTGTTTTTT.

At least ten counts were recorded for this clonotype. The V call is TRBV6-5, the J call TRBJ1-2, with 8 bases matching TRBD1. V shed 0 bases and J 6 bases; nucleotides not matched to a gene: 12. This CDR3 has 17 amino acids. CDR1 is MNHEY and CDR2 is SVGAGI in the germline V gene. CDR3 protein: CASSYSTSAGGADGYTF. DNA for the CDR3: TGTGCCAGCAGTTACTCGACTTCGGCAGGGGGCGCGGATGGCTACACCTTC.

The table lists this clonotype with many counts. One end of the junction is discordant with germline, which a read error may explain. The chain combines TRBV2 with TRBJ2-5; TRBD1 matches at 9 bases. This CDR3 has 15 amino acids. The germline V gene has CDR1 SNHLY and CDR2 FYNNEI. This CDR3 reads CASSEGQGSPETQYF. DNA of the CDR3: TGTGCCAGCAGCGAAGGACAGGGGTCCCCAGAGACCCAGTACTTC.

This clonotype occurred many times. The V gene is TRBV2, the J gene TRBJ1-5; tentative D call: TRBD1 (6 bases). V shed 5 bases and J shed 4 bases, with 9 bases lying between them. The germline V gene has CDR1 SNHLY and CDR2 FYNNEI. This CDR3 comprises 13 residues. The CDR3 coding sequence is TGTGCCAGCAGTTCACAGGGTAATCAGCCCCAGCATTTT. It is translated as CASSSQGNQPQHF. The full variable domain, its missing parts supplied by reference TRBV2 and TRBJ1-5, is EPEVTQTPSHQVTQMGQEVILRCVPISNHLYFYWYRQILGQKVEFLVSFYNNEISEKSEIFDDQFSVERPDGSNFTLKIRSTKLEDSAMYFCASSSQGNQPQHFGDGTRLSIL.

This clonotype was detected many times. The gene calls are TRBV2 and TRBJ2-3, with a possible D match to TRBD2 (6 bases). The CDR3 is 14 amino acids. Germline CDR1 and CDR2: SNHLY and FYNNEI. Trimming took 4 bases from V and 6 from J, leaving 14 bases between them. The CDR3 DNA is TGTGCCAGCAGTGGGGGACTCGCCGACGATACGCAGTATTTT. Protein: CASSGGLADDTQYF.

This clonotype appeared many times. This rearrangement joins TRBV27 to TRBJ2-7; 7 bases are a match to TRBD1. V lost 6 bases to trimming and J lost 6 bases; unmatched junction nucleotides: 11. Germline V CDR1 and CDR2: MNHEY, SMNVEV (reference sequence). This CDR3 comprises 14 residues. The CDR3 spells CASSLTGWLGEQYF. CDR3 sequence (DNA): TGTGCCAGCAGCCTGACAGGGTGGCTCGGCGAGCAGTACTTC.

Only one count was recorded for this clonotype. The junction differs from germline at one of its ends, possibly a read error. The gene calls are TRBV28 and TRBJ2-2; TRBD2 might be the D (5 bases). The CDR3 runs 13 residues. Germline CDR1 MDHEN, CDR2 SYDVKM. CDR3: CASNLARPGEPFF. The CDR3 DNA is TGTGCCAGCAACCTAGCCCGCCCCGGGGAGCCGTTTTTT.

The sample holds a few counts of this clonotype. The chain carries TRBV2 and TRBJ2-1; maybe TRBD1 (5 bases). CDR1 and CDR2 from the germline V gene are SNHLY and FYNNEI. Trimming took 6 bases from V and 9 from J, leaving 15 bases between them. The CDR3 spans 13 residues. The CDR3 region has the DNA TGTGCCAGCAGCACACTAACAGGCGGTGAGCAGTTCTTC. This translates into CASSTLTGGEQFF.

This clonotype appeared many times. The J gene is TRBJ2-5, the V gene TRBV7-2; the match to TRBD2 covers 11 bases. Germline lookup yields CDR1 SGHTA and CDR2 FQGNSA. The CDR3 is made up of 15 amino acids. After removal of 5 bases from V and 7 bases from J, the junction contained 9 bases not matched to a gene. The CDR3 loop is CASSKTSGNGVTQYF. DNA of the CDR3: TGTGCCAGCAGCAAGACTAGCGGGAATGGTGTGACCCAGTACTTC.

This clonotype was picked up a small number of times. CDR3 nucleotides: TGCGCCAGCAGCCAAGATTACCGGCGGGAGGGCAACGAGCAGTACTTC. Translating gives CASSQDYRREGNEQYF. The rearrangement joins TRBV4-3 to TRBJ2-7; the match to TRBD2 covers 9 bases. The length of the CDR3 is 16 residues. V lost 0 bases, J lost 5 bases, and 8 bases stayed unmatched. From germline, CDR1 is LGHNA and CDR2 YSLEER.

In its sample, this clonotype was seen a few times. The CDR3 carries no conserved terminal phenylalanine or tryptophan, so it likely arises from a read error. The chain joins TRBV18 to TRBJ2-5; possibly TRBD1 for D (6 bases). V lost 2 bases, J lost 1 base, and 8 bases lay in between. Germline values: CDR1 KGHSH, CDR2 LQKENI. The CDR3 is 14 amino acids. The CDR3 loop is CASSPRQAQETQYL. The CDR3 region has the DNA TGTGCCAGCTCACCAAGACAGGCCCAAGAGACCCAGTACCTC.

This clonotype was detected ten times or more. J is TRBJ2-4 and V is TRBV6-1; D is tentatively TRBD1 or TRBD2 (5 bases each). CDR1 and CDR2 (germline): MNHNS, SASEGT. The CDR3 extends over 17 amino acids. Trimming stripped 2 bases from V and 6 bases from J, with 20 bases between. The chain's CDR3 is CASSEQIGLAGRNIQYF. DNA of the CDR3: TGTGCCAGCAGTGAACAGATCGGGTTGGCAGGGAGAAACATTCAGTACTTC.

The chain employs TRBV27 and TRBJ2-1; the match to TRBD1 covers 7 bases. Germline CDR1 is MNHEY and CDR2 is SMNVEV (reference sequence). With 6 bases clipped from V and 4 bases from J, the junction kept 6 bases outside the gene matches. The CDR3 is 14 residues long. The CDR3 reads CASSHRGHYNEQFF. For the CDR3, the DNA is TGTGCCAGCAGCCACAGGGGACATTACAATGAGCAGTTCTTC.

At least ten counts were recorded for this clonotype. The CDR3 loop is CASSTGGFSTEAFF. The CDR3 bases are TGTGCCAGCAGCACTGGGGGTTTTAGCACTGAAGCTTTCTTT. The gene calls are TRBV27 and TRBJ1-1; D is perhaps TRBD1 (5 bases). The CDR3 has 14 residues. Trimming cost V 6 bases and J 4 bases, with 15 bases left between them. The germline CDR1 and CDR2 sequences are MNHEY and SMNVEV (reference sequence).

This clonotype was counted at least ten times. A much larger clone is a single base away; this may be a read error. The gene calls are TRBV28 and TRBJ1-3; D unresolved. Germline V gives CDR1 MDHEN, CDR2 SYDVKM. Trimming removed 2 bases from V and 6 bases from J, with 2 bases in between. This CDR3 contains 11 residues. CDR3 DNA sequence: TGTGCCAGCAGTTTAGAAAACACCATATATTTT. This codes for CASSLENTIYF.

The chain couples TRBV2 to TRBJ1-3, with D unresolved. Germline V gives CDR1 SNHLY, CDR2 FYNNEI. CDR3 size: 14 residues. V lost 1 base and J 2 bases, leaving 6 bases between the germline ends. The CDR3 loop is CASSEDGPGNTIYF. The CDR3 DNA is TGTGCCAGCAGTGAAGATGGGCCTGGAAACACCATATATTTT.

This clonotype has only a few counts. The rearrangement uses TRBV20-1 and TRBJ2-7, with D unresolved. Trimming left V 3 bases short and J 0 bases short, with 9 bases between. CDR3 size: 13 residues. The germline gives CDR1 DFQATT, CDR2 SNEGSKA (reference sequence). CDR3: CSASSRSSYEQYF. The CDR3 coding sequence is TGCAGTGCTAGCAGCAGGAGCTCCTACGAGCAGTACTTC.

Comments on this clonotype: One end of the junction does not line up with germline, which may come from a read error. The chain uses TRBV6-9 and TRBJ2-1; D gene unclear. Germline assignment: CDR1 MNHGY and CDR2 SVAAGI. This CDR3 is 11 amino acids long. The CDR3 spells CASRHNNEQFF. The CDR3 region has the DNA TGCGCCAGCAGACACAACAATGAGCAGTTCTTC.

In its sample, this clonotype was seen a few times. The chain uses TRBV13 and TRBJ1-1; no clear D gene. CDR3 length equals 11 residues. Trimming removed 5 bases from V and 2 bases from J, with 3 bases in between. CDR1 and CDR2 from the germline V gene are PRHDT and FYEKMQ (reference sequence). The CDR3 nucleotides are TGTGCCAGCAGCGCCAACACTGAAGCTTTCTTT. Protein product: CASSANTEAFF.

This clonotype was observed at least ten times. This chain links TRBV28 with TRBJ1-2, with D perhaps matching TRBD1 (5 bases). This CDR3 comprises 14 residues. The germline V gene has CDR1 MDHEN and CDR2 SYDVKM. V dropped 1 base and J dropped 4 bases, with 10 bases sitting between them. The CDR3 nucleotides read TGTGCCAGCAGTTTATTGACAGACTTCTATGGCTACACCTTC. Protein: CASSLLTDFYGYTF.

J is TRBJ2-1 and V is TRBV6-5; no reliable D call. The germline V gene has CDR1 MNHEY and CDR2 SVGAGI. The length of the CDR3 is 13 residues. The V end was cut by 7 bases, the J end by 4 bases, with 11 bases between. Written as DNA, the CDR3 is TGTGCCAGCACTGGGCCCAATTACAATGAGCAGTTCTTC. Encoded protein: CASTGPNYNEQFF.